Here is one T cell receptor (beta chain) with its context. What it binds is unknown. With the ViraFEST assay, the study expanded antigen-specific CD4+ T cells using viral peptide pools, then sequenced them. Following a roughly 9-day culture, CD4+ T cells were purified. Cultivation was performed at a few million PBMC per well with approximately 9 IU/ml IL-2 and 10 ug/ml peptides added. The data were produced by immunoSEQ multiplex PCR, yet TCRdb's version contains in-frame clones alone and is incomplete. The data contain 20,000 to 25,000 clones, about three quarters of them singletons. The data were obtained in a study of vaccination effects on CD4 cells after COVID-19. Regarding the study as a whole: Clones that were induced by infection or by vaccine showed marked contraction late after vaccination. A shortage of convalescent patients and an absence of early post-infection timepoints characterized the study. Common cold coronavirus cross-reactivity was shown by only 1 of 255 vaccine-induced clones in healthy vaccinees.

The germline V gene has CDR1 SGHNT and CDR2 YYREEE (reference sequence). The ends lost 0 bases at V and 11 bases at J; junction bases unmatched: 5. The CDR3 consists of 13 residues. The gene calls are TRBV5-4 and TRBJ2-7; 10 positions agree with TRBD2. This sample comprised CD4+ T cells from PBMCs cultured with HCoV-229E spike peptides, obtained before COVID-19 vaccination. This clonotype was obtained from a human donor who received a COVID-19 vaccine. The CDR3 region is CASSLVGAGGEYF. CDR3 DNA sequence: TGTGCCAGCAGCTTGGTAGGAGCGGGGGGGGAGTACTTC.